Shown below are 3 T cell receptor beta chains from a single sample sequenced in a study of blood T cell repertoires in COVID-19. Assay used: immunoSEQ multiplex PCR; TCRdb lists only in-frame clones, some missing. The sample yields about 79,000 clones, around nine tenths seen once. The source material was peripheral blood. The source is an older man with active or convalescent COVID-19.

The chain is built from TRBV10-3 and TRBJ2-2, with 13 bases lining up with TRBD2. This CDR3 has 17 amino acids. Per germline, CDR1 ENHRY and CDR2 SYGVKD. With 3 bases clipped from V and 7 bases from J, the junction kept 8 bases outside the gene matches. This chain's CDR3 is CAISDPGLAGFNGELFF. The CDR3 region has the DNA TGTGCCATCAGTGACCCGGGACTAGCGGGATTTAACGGGGAGCTGTTTTTT.

The chain carries TRBV19 and TRBJ1-2, with 9 bases matching TRBD1. CDR1 and CDR2 (germline): LNHDA, SQIVND (reference sequence). The V gene end was trimmed by 3 bases and the J gene end by 8 bases; junction bases not matched to a gene: 13. CDR3 length equals 16 residues. The CDR3 DNA reads TGTGCCAGTAGTATTAGGACAGGGGCCTTACCGGTGGGCTACACCTTC. It encodes CASSIRTGALPVGYTF.

The chain links TRBV6-5 to TRBJ1-5, with TRBD1 matching 8 bases. Unmatched junction bases numbered 6, after V lost 8 bases and J lost 6 bases. The CDR3 consists of 13 residues. CDR1 and CDR2 from the germline V gene are MNHEY and SVGAGI. The CDR3 here is CASAQGATQPQHF. The CDR3 bases are TGTGCCAGCGCTCAGGGGGCTACTCAGCCCCAGCATTTT.